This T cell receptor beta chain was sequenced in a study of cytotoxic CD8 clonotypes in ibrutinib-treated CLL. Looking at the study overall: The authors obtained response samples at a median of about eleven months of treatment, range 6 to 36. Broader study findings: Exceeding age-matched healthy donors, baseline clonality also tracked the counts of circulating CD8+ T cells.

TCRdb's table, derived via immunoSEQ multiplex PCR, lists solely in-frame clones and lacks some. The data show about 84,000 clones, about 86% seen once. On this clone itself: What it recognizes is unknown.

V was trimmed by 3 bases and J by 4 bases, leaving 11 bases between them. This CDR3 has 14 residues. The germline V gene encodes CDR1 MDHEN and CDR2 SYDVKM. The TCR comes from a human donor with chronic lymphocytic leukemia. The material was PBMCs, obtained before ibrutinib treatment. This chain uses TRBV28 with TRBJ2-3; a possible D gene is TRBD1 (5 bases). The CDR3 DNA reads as TGTGCCAGCAGTTTCCAGGGTTGGGCAGATACGCAGTATTTT. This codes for CASSFQGWADTQYF.